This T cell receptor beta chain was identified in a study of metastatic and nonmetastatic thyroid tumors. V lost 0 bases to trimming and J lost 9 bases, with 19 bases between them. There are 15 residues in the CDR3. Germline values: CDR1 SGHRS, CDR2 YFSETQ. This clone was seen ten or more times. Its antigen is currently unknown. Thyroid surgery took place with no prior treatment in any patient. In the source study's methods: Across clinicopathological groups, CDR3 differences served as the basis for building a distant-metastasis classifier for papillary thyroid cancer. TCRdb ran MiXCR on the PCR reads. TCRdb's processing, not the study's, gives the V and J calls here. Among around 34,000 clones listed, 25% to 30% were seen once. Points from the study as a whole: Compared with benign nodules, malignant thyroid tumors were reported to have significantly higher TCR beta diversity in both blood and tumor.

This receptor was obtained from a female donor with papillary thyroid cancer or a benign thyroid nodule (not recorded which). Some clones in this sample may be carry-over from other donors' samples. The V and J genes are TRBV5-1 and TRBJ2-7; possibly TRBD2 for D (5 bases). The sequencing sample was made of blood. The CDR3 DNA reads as TGCGCCAGCAGCTTGGCCCAACTAGAGACCGGAGGGCAGTACTTC. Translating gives CASSLAQLETGGQYF.